What follows are 21 T cell receptor beta chains derived from one specimen sequenced in a study of memory CD4+ T cells and cytomegalovirus serostatus. The sort gate was single viable CD3+CD4+CD8-CD45RO+ cells for memory CD4+ T cells. TCRdb keeps only in-frame clones here, not all; method: immunoSEQ multiplex PCR. The table includes about 50,000 clones, 82% detected once. Material for sequencing was memory CD4+ T cells from blood. All receptors come from an adult in good health and CMV-seronegative.

The CDR3 DNA reads as TGTGCCAGCAGTACCAACAGGGAGGGGAACTATGGCTACACCTTC. It translates to CASSTNREGNYGYTF. The chain combines TRBV28 with TRBJ1-2; a possible D gene is TRBD1 (6 bases). The CDR3 loop spans 15 amino acids. V lost 5 bases and J lost 2, with 15 bases in between. Germline-derived CDR1 and CDR2 are MDHEN and SYDVKM.

The chain joins TRBV2 to TRBJ2-2, with D possibly matching TRBD1 (5 bases). The CDR3 runs to 15 residues. The germline V gene has CDR1 SNHLY and CDR2 FYNNEI. Deletions cut 7 bases from V and 2 bases from J, with 14 bases between. CDR3 region: CASTPWGRNTGELFF. DNA for the CDR3: TGTGCCAGCACCCCATGGGGCCGAAACACCGGGGAGCTGTTTTTT.

The chain links TRBV19 to TRBJ2-5; D might be TRBD2 (6 bases). Germline-derived CDR1 and CDR2 are LNHDA and SQIVND (reference sequence). The CDR3 contains 15 residues. V gave up 6 bases and J gave up 2 bases, with 16 bases separating them. The CDR3: CASSPDPGRQETQYF. In DNA form, the CDR3 reads TGTGCCAGTAGCCCCGACCCCGGGAGACAAGAGACCCAGTACTTC.

On this clone itself: Mismatch with germline at one junction end may stem from a read error. This sequence joins TRBV7-7 and TRBJ2-5; possibly TRBD1 or TRBD2 for D (5 bases each). This CDR3 spans 14 amino acids. Germline CDR1 is SSHAT and CDR2 is FNYEAQ (reference sequence). CDR3 loop: CASKPQGPQETQYF. CDR3 DNA sequence: TGTGCTAGCAAGCCCCAGGGACCCCAAGAGACCCAGTACTTC.

The rearrangement links TRBV30 to TRBJ1-4; TRBD1 is a possible D gene (6 bases). Germline values: CDR1 GTSNPN, CDR2 SVGIG (reference sequence). With 3 bases removed from V and 6 bases from J, the gap between germline ends came to 14 bases. CDR3 size: 14 residues. The CDR3 loop is CAWSWGAGDEKLFF. The CDR3 DNA reads TGTGCCTGGAGCTGGGGGGCAGGGGATGAAAAACTGTTTTTT. Full variable domain (remainder filled in from reference TRBV30 and TRBJ1-4): SQTIHQWPATLVQPVGSPLSLECTVEGTSNPNLYWYRQAAGRGLQLLFYSVGIGQISSEVPQNLSASRPQDRQFILSSKKLLLSDSGFYLCAWSWGAGDEKLFFGSGTQLSVL.

The chain couples TRBV5-1 to TRBJ2-2, with 9 bases fitting TRBD1. CDR1 SGHRS and CDR2 YFSETQ come from the germline V gene. Germline trimming cut 6 bases from V and 2 bases from J; bases unmatched to any gene: 14. The CDR3 length is 18 residues. CDR3 region: CASNSMFRGQGNTGELFF. The CDR3 DNA reads as TGCGCCAGCAATTCGATGTTTAGGGGACAGGGCAACACCGGGGAGCTGTTTTTT. The complete variable domain, with remaining parts taken from reference TRBV5-1 and TRBJ2-2, reads KAGVTQTPRYLIKTRGQQVTLSCSPISGHRSVSWYQQTPGQGLQFLFEYFSETQRNKGNFPGRFSGRQFSNSRSEMNVSTLELGDSALYLCASNSMFRGQGNTGELFFGEGSRLTVL.

The CDR3 loop is CASSPGTSGGAFWETQYF. In nucleotides, the CDR3 is TGTGCCAGCAGCCCCGGGACTAGCGGGGGGGCCTTCTGGGAGACCCAGTACTTC. V is TRBV11-2 and J is TRBJ2-5; 16 bases map to TRBD2. In germline, CDR1 is SGHAT, CDR2 FQNNGV. With V trimmed by 5 bases and J by 5 bases, 11 bases remained unmatched. The CDR3 contains 18 residues.

The V and J genes are TRBV11-2 and TRBJ2-5; 12 bases are a match to TRBD2. This CDR3 has 15 residues. CDR1 SGHAT and CDR2 FQNNGV come from the germline V gene. J lost 6 bases, V lost 4 bases, and 6 bases had no gene match. The CDR3 DNA reads as TGTGCCAGCAGCTCACCGACTAGCGGGGGTAAGACCCAGTACTTC. Translating it yields CASSSPTSGGKTQYF.

This clone was counted only a few times. This sequence joins TRBV7-2 and TRBJ2-5; 11 bases fit TRBD2. The V gene's germline CDR1 is SGHTA and CDR2 FQGNSA. Losses at the gene ends were 1 base for V and 5 bases for J; bases not matched to a gene: 9. The CDR3 runs to 17 residues. Written as DNA, the CDR3 is TGTGCCAGCAGCTTAGGGGTTAGCGGGGGGGCCCAGGAGACCCAGTACTTC. This gives the protein CASSLGVSGGAQETQYF.

This chain joins TRBV2 and TRBJ2-5, with TRBD2 matching 11 bases. CDR1 and CDR2 (germline): SNHLY, FYNNEI. With 3 bases clipped from V and 7 bases from J, the junction kept 10 bases outside the gene matches. The CDR3 runs 16 residues. The CDR3 DNA follows: TGTGCCAGCAGTGATCGGGCTAGCGGGGGGTATGTGACCCAGTACTTC. This sequence encodes CASSDRASGGYVTQYF.

This clone was seen a few times. This chain links TRBV2 with TRBJ1-5, with D tentatively TRBD1 (5 bases). This CDR3 has 14 amino acids. Trimming took off 2 bases at V and 7 bases at J, with 12 bases between the two ends. The germline V gene has CDR1 SNHLY and CDR2 FYNNEI. The CDR3 sequence: CASSEMAGRQPQHF. The CDR3 DNA follows: TGTGCCAGCAGTGAAATGGCAGGGAGGCAGCCCCAGCATTTT.

The V gene is TRBV13, the J gene TRBJ2-3; 7 positions agree with TRBD1. Germline CDR1 and CDR2: PRHDT and FYEKMQ (reference sequence). V was clipped by 1 base and J by 0 bases; unmatched bases: 1. The CDR3 has 15 residues. In nucleotides, the CDR3 is TGTGCCAGCAGCTTAGAGGGGGCGAGCACAGATACGCAGTATTTT. Translation: CASSLEGASTDTQYF.

This clone was counted a single time. V and J are TRBV5-1 and TRBJ2-1, with TRBD2 matching 10 bases. The CDR3 extends over 17 amino acids. V lost 4 bases, J lost 9 bases, and 16 bases stayed unmatched. Germline V CDR1 and CDR2: SGHRS, YFSETQ. The CDR3 DNA reads TGCGCCAGCAGCCCCGCTAACCCCGGGACTAGCGCCGGTGAGCAGTTCTTC. It yields the protein CASSPANPGTSAGEQFF.

This chain uses TRBV7-8 with TRBJ1-1; no firm D call. Trimming shortened V by 1 base and J by 0 bases, and 9 bases separated the two germline ends. CDR1 and CDR2 from the germline V gene are SGHVS and FQNEAQ. The CDR3 totals 15 residues. The CDR3 DNA is TGTGCCAGCAGCTTAGTGTCGACCATGAACACTGAAGCTTTCTTT. Protein: CASSLVSTMNTEAFF.

The chain recombines TRBV6-5 with TRBJ1-2; 7 bases are a match to TRBD1. The V and J ends lost 6 bases and 8 bases, in that order; junction bases with no gene match: 9. The CDR3 contains 13 residues. CDR1 is MNHEY and CDR2 is SVGAGI in the germline V gene. The CDR3 nucleotides read TGTGCCAGCAGCTTTGACAGGGATCGGGGCTACACCTTC. It is translated as CASSFDRDRGYTF.

V is TRBV10-3 and J is TRBJ2-7, with D perhaps matching TRBD2 (6 bases). V shed 1 base and J shed 1 base, with 8 bases lying between them. There are 14 residues in the CDR3. Germline assignment: CDR1 ENHRY and CDR2 SYGVKD. The DNA for the CDR3 is TGTGCCATCAGTGAGTACGGGGGTTCCTACGAGCAGTACTTC. It translates to CAISEYGGSYEQYF.

This clone was seen only once. The chain links TRBV7-8 to TRBJ1-1, with D perhaps TRBD1 (6 bases). The CDR3 loop spans 14 amino acids. Trimming stripped 5 bases from V and 3 bases from J, with 13 bases between. From germline, CDR1 is SGHVS and CDR2 FQNEAQ. The CDR3 is CASSVTGSDTEAFF. The CDR3 DNA reads as TGTGCCAGCAGCGTAACAGGGTCGGACACTGAAGCTTTCTTT.

This sequence joins TRBV6-1 and TRBJ1-2, with D perhaps TRBD1 (6 bases). CDR3 length equals 14 residues. Trimming cost V 6 bases and J 7 bases, with 18 bases left between them. The germline gives CDR1 MNHNS, CDR2 SASEGT. The CDR3 loop is CASRADDRSGGYTF. CDR3 bases: TGTGCCAGCAGGGCTGACGACAGGTCCGGTGGCTACACCTTC.

This clone was detected only once. The J gene is TRBJ2-7, the V gene TRBV18; D may match TRBD1 or TRBD2 (5 bases each). Germline CDR1 and CDR2: KGHSH and LQKENI. V was shortened by 3 bases and J by 4 bases, with 16 bases between the two germline ends. CDR3 size: 15 residues. Here the CDR3 reads CASSPGSGEGYEQYF. The CDR3 DNA reads as TGTGCCAGCTCACCCGGGTCAGGTGAGGGGTACGAGCAGTACTTC.

This clone occurred a few times. V is TRBV2 and J is TRBJ2-2; D is unresolved. The germline CDR1 and CDR2 sequences are SNHLY and FYNNEI. V lost 3 bases and J 6 bases, leaving 8 bases between the germline ends. The CDR3 covers 13 residues. The DNA for the CDR3 is TGTGCCAGCAGTGATTTGGGCTCCGGGGAGCTGTTTTTT. This codes for CASSDLGSGELFF.

The chain uses TRBV28 and TRBJ1-2; D may be TRBD1 (6 bases). Germline V CDR1 and CDR2: MDHEN, SYDVKM. This CDR3 has 14 residues. Trimming stripped 5 bases from V and 8 bases from J, with 18 bases between. This CDR3 reads CASSADPGARGYTF. In DNA, the CDR3 is TGTGCCAGCAGTGCCGATCCAGGGGCACGGGGCTACACCTTC.